The source of this T cell receptor beta chain is a study of blood T cell repertoires in COVID-19. About the research overall: Donors in the United States, Italy and Spain gave samples during acute or convalescent COVID-19. PBMCs, B-cell-depleted T cells, or T cells were the source of the cDNA or gDNA that made up the material.

The CDR3 loop spans 14 amino acids. Germline values: CDR1 SGHDN, CDR2 FVKESK. The V gene lost 4 bases and the J gene lost 4 bases, with 10 bases spanning the gap. The authors' processing: Amplifying reference gene primers gave estimates of nucleated cell counts. Assay used: immunoSEQ multiplex PCR; TCRdb lists only in-frame clones, some missing. V, J and clone size derive from that table, while D and trimming were established from the DNA sequence. The sample records approximately 210,000 clones, around 84% being singletons. Material: peripheral blood. The chain joins TRBV14 to TRBJ2-2, with D maybe TRBD1 (7 bases). The TCR originated in a man aged 25 to 40 with active or convalescent COVID-19. The CDR3 coding sequence is TGTGCCAGCAGCCGTCAGGGGGGCACCGGGGAGCTGTTTTTT. Residues: CASSRQGGTGELFF.